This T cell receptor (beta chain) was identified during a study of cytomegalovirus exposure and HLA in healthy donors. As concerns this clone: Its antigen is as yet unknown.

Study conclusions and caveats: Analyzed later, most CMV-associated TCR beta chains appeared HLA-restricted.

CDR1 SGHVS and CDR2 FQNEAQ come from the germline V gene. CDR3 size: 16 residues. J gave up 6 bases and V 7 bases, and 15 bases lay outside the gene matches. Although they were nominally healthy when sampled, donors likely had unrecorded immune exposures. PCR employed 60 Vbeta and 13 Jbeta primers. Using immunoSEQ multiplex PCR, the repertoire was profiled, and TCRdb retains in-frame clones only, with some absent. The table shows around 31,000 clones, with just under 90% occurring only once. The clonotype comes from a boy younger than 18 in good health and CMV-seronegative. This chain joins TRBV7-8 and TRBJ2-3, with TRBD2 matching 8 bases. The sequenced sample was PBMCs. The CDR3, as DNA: TGTGCCAGCACCCCATGGCCGGGGGGGCTTGTGGATACGCAGTATTTT. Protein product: CASTPWPGGLVDTQYF.